A selection of T cell receptor beta chains follows, all from one sample in a study of T cells in Graves' hyperthyroidism and ophthalmopathy. Via MiXCR, TCRdb re-called the multiplex PCR reads, giving one row per CDR3 protein. The sample gives over 700,000 distinct CDR3 sequences, around 38% of which show up once; roughly 8.3% is in the top ten. Sample: blood. The receptors come from a young man with Graves' hyperthyroidism. The CDR3 runs from the conserved cysteine through the conserved F or W. The D gene is left open where the match is weak. Clone size is stated in some rows and not others, as once, few, many or a class when expanded.

j_call v_call d_call clone_size cdr3_nt cdr3_aa
TRBJ1-5 TRBV10-3 TRBD1 few TGTGCCATCAGTGATACCGGGACAGGGGATAGCAATCAGCCCCAGCATTTT CAISDTGTGDSNQPQHF
TRBJ1-5 TRBV25-1 TRBD1 - TGTGCCAGCAGACAAAGACAGGGAGCTATACAGCCCCAGCATTTT CASRQRQGAIQPQHF
TRBJ2-5 TRBV12-3/TRBV12-4 - few TGTGCCAGCAGTTCGCTCGGTAGGGAGGAGACCCAGTACTTC CASSSLGREETQYF
TRBJ1-1 TRBV7-8 - - TGTGCCAGCAGCTTATCTAGGACTAAACCCTTCACTGAAGCTTTCTTT CASSLSRTKPFTEAFF
TRBJ1-2 TRBV6-5 TRBD1 - TGTGCCAGCAGGTACAGGGGTAATGGCTACACCTTC CASRYRGNGYTF
TRBJ2-7 TRBV11-1 TRBD2 - TGTGCCAGCCCCGGGAGCGGGGGCGAGCAGTACTTC CASPGSGGEQYF
TRBJ2-7 TRBV7-6 TRBD2 many TGTGCCAGCAGCCCGAGCGTGAGGGCTAGCGGGGACGAGCAGTACTTC CASSPSVRASGDEQYF
TRBJ2-6 TRBV7-2 TRBD1 many TGTGCCAGCAGCTCCCGGACAGGGCCTGGGGCCAACGTCCTGACTTTC CASSSRTGPGANVLTF
TRBJ1-5 TRBV11-2 - few TGTGCCAGCAGCCAGAGAGGGGGATCGGAGCCCCAGCATTTT CASSQRGGSEPQHF
TRBJ2-2 TRBV7-9 - few TGTGCCAGCAGTTCCCCACAGGGAACCGGGGAGCTGTTTTTT CASSSPQGTGELFF
TRBJ2-7 TRBV19 - - TGTGCCAGTACTAGGGACAAGGGCGCCCACGAGCAGTACTTC CASTRDKGAHEQYF
TRBJ2-2 TRBV7-9 TRBD2 - TGTGCCAGCAGCTCACGGACTAGCGGGAGAGCGAACACCGGGGAGCTGTTTTTT CASSSRTSGRANTGELFF
TRBJ1-5 TRBV30 - few TGTGCCTGGAGTGTACGGTCATCAGCACAGCCCCAGCATTTT CAWSVRSSAQPQHF
TRBJ1-5 TRBV10-2 - many TGCGCCAGCAGTGTGCCGCATCAGCCCCAGCATTTT CASSVPHQPQHF
TRBJ1-2 TRBV4-1 - many TGCGCCAGCAGCTCGACGGTTGGCTACACCTTC CASSSTVGYTF
TRBJ1-5 TRBV7-6 - - TGTGCCAGCAGCTTAGCTGTCGGAGGGGAGCCCCAGCATTTT CASSLAVGGEPQHF
TRBJ2-7 TRBV29-1 - many TGCAGCGTTTTCTGGGACGAGCAGTACTTC CSVFWDEQYF
TRBJ1-6 TRBV13 - few TGTGCCAGCAGCTTTGGCACGTCTACGGGTTCACCCCTCCACTTT CASSFGTSTGSPLHF
TRBJ2-5 TRBV7-1 - - TGTGCCAGCAGATCGTTGGAGACCCAGTACTTC CASRSLETQYF
TRBJ2-7 TRBV19 - few TGTGCCAGTAGTATAGGACCTGTGCAGTACTTC CASSIGPVQYF
TRBJ1-1 TRBV2 TRBD1 few TGTGCCAGCAGTGGGGGTAGGACAGGGACTGAAGCTTTCTTT CASSGGRTGTEAFF
TRBJ1-5 TRBV7-3 TRBD1 - TGCGCCAGCAGCCGCCAGGACAGGGGTGGCCAGCCCCAGCATTTT CASSRQDRGGQPQHF
TRBJ1-2 TRBV12-3/TRBV12-4 - many TGTGCCAGCAGTCCCGGGACCGTTGGCTACACCTTC CASSPGTVGYTF
TRBJ2-7 TRBV29-1 - - TGCAGCGTTGAAAGAGAAAAGGGTAACTCCTACGAGCAGTACTTC CSVEREKGNSYEQYF
TRBJ2-7 TRBV20-1 TRBD2 - TGCAGTGCTAGCGGGGGGGGGTGGACCTACGAGCAGTACTTC CSASGGGWTYEQYF
TRBJ1-6 TRBV7-9 - many TGTGCCAGCAGCTTTGGGGGGCGGGCATCACCCCTCCACTTT CASSFGGRASPLHF
TRBJ1-2 TRBV2 - many TGTGCCAGCATCGGGACATGGGGCTACACCTTC CASIGTWGYTF